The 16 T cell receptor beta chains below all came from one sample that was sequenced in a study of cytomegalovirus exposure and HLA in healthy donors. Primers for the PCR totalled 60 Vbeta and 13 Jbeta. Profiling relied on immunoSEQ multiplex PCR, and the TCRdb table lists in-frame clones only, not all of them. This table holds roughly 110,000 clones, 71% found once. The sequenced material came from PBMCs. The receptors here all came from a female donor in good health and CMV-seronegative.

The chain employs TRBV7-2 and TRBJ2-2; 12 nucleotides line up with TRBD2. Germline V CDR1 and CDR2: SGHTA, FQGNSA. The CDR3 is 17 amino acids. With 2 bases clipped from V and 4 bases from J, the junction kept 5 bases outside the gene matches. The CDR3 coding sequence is TGTGCCAGCAGCTTAAGTCTAGCGGGAGGGTCCACCGGGGAGCTGTTTTTT. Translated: CASSLSLAGGSTGELFF.

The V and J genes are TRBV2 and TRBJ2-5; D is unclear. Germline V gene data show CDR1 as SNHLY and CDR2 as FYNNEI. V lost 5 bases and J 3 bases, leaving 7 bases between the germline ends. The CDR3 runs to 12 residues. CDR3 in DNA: TGTGCCAGCAGTCGGTCAAAAGAGACCCAGTACTTC. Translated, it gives CASSRSKETQYF.

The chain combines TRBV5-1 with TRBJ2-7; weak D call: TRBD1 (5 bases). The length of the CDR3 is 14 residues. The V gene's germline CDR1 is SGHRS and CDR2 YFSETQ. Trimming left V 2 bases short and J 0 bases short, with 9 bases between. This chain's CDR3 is CASSFQGNSYEQYF. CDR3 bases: TGCGCCAGCAGCTTTCAGGGTAACTCCTACGAGCAGTACTTC.

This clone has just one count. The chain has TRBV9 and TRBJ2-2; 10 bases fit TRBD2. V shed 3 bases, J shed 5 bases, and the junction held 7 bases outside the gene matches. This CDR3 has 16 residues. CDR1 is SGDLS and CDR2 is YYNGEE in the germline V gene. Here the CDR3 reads CASSGRLAGRTGELFF. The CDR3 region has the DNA TGTGCCAGCAGCGGGCGACTAGCGGGTAGGACCGGGGAGCTGTTTTTT.

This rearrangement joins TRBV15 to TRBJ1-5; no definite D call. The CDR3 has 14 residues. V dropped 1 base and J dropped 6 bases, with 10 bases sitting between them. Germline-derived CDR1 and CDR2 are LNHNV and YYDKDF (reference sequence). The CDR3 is CATSRGGGGQPQHF. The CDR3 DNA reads TGTGCCACCAGCAGAGGAGGTGGTGGTCAGCCCCAGCATTTT.

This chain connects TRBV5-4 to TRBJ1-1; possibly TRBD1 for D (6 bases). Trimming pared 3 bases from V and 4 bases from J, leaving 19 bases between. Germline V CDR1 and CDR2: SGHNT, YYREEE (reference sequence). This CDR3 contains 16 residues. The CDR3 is CASSSKTTGIGTEAFF. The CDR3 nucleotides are TGTGCCAGCAGCTCAAAGACCACAGGGATTGGCACTGAAGCTTTCTTT.

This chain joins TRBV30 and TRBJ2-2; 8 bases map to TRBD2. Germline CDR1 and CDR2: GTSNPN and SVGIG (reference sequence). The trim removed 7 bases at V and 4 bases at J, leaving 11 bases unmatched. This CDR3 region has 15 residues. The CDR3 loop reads CAFRGGAGPTGELFF. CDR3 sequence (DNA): TGTGCCTTCCGGGGGGGGGCGGGACCCACCGGGGAGCTGTTTTTT.

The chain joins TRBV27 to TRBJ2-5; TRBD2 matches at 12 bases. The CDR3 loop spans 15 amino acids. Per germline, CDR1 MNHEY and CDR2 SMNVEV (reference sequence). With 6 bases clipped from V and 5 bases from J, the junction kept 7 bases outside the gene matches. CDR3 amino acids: CASRPSGRASETQYF. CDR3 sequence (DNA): TGTGCCAGCAGGCCTAGCGGGAGGGCCTCCGAGACCCAGTACTTC.

The CDR3 spells CASSLRGYTDTQYF. CDR3 bases: TGTGCCAGCTCACTCAGGGGATACACAGATACGCAGTATTTT. This rearrangement joins TRBV18 to TRBJ2-3, with a tentative D call TRBD1 (6 bases). Germline lookup yields CDR1 KGHSH and CDR2 LQKENI. This CDR3 region has 14 residues. V was pared by 4 bases and J by 2 bases, with 10 bases between.

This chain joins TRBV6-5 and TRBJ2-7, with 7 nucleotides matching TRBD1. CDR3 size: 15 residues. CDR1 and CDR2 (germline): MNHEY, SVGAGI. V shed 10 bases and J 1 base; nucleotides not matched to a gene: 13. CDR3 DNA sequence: TGTGCCACCCGAAGGGGGCTAACCGTATCCTACGAGCAGTACTTC. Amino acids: CATRRGLTVSYEQYF.

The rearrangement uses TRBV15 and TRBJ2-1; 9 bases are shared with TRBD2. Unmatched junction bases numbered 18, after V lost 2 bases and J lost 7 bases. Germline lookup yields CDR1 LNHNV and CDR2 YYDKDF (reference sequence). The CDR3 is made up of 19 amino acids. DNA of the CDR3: TGTGCCACCAGCAGACTTCTTTTATTTAGCGGGAGAGGCGGGAATGAGCAGTTCTTC. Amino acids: CATSRLLLFSGRGGNEQFF. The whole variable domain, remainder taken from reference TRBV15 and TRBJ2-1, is DAMVIQNPRYQVTQFGKPVTLSCSQTLNHNVMYWYQQKSSQAPKLLFHYYDKDFNNEADTPDNFQSRRPNTSFCFLDIRSPGLGDTAMYLCATSRLLLFSGRGGNEQFFGPGTRLTVL.

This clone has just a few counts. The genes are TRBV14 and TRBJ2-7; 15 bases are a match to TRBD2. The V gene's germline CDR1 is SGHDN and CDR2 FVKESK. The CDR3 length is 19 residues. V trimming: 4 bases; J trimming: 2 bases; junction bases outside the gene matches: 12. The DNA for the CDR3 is TGTGCCAGCAGCCCGCTCCCGGGACTAGCGGGAGGATCCCCCTACGAGCAGTACTTC. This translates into CASSPLPGLAGGSPYEQYF.

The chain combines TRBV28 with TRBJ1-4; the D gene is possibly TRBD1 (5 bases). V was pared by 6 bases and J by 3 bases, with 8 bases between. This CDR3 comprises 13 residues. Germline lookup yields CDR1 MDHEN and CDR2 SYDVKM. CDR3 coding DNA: TGTGCCAGCAGAACAGGATCTAATGAAAAACTGTTTTTT. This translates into CASRTGSNEKLFF.

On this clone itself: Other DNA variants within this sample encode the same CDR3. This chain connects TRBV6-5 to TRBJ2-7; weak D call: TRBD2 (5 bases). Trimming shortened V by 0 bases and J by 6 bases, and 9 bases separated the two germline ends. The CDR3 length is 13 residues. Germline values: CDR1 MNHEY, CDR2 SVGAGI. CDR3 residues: CASSYSVGSEQYF. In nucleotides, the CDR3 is TGTGCCAGCAGTTACTCGGTGGGGAGCGAGCAGTACTTC.

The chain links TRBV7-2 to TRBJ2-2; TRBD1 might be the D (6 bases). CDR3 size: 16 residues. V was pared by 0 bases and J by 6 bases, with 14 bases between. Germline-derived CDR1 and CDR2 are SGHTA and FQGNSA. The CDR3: CASSLALRQVAGELFF. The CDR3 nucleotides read TGTGCCAGCAGCTTAGCCCTACGACAGGTCGCCGGGGAGCTGTTTTTT. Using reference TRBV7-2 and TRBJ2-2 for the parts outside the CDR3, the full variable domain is GAGVSQSPSNKVTEKGKDVELRCDPISGHTALYWYRQSLGQGLEFLIYFQGNSAPDKSGLPSDRFSAERTGGSVSTLTIQRTQQEDSAVYLCASSLALRQVAGELFFGEGSRLTVL.

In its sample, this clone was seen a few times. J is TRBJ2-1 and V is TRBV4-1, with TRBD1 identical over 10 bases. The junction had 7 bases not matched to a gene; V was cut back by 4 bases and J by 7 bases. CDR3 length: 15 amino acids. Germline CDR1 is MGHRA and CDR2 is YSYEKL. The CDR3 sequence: CASSPPGQGWNEQFF. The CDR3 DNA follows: TGCGCCAGCAGCCCACCGGGACAGGGGTGGAATGAGCAGTTCTTC.